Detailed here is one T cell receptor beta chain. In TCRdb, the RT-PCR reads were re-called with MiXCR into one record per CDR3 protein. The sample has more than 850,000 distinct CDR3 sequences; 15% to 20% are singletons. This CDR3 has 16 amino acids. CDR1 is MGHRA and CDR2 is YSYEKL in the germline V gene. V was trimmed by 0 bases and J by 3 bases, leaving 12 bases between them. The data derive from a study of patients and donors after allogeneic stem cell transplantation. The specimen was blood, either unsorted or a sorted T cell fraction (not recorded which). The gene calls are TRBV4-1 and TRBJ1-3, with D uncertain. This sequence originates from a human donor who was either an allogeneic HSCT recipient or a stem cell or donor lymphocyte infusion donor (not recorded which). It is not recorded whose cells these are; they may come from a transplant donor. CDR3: CASSQESSGLGNTIYF. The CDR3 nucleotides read TGCGCCAGCAGCCAAGAATCCTCAGGCCTTGGAAACACCATATATTTT.